These 26 T cell receptor beta chains came from one sample sequenced in a study of Tregs in tolerant kidney transplant recipients. Measured with immunoSEQ multiplex PCR; TCRdb has only the in-frame clones, and not every one. The data hold roughly 99,000 clones, with 90% to 95% observed a single time. The sample in question was CD4+ T cells from blood, obtained before the transplant. The receptors come from a human donor who received a combined kidney and bone marrow transplant.

V is TRBV13 and J is TRBJ1-1; possible D gene TRBD1, 5 bases. Germline V lookup: CDR1 PRHDT, CDR2 FYEKMQ (reference sequence). The CDR3 length is 14 residues. V was pared by 6 bases and J by 2 bases, with 13 bases between. This CDR3 is CASRHLQGNTEAFF. CDR3 nucleotides: TGTGCCAGCAGACATCTCCAGGGTAACACTGAAGCTTTCTTT. The full variable domain, its missing parts supplied by reference TRBV13 and TRBJ1-1, is AAGVIQSPRHLIKEKRETATLKCYPIPRHDTVYWYQQGPGQDPQFLISFYEKMQSDKGSIPDRFSAQQFSDYHSELNMSSLELGDSALYFCASRHLQGNTEAFFGQGTRLTVV.

V usage is TRBV5-5 and J usage is TRBJ1-2; the D gene is possibly TRBD1 (5 bases). Trimming stripped 4 bases from V and 5 bases from J, with 18 bases between. From germline, CDR1 is SGHKS and CDR2 YYEKEE (reference sequence). This CDR3 comprises 15 residues. The CDR3 here is CASSPRTLPGYGYTF. DNA for the CDR3: TGTGCCAGCAGCCCGAGGACACTCCCTGGGTATGGCTACACCTTC.

The chain is built from TRBV19 and TRBJ1-5, with a tentative D call TRBD1 (5 bases). Germline assignment: CDR1 LNHDA and CDR2 SQIVND (reference sequence). The CDR3 covers 14 residues. Trimming shortened V by 7 bases and J by 6 bases, and 16 bases separated the two germline ends. In DNA form, the CDR3 reads TGTGCCAGTATCCTGGGGGGAACGGGTCAGCCCCAGCATTTT. Amino acids: CASILGGTGQPQHF.

The J gene is TRBJ2-3, the V gene TRBV11-3; D is perhaps TRBD2 (6 bases). Trimming left V 1 base short and J 0 bases short, with 8 bases between. CDR1 is SGHNT, CDR2 YENEEA, per germline. CDR3 length: 15 amino acids. CDR3 nucleotides: TGTGCCAGCAGCTTAGGGAGCGGGAGCACAGATACGCAGTATTTT. Its translation is CASSLGSGSTDTQYF.

This chain connects TRBV15 to TRBJ2-6; D is perhaps TRBD2 (5 bases). Germline V gene data show CDR1 as LNHNV and CDR2 as YYDKDF (reference sequence). The CDR3 sequence is 15 residues long. V was shortened by 1 base and J by 4 bases, with 8 bases between the two germline ends. In DNA, the CDR3 is TGTGCCACCAGCAGAGGAGGGCCCGGGGCCAACGTCCTGACTTTC. Translated: CATSRGGPGANVLTF.

The chain uses TRBV10-3 and TRBJ2-5; D is unresolved. This CDR3 spans 15 amino acids. The V end lost 2 bases, the J end lost 2 bases, and 12 bases lay between the germline ends. Germline CDR1 ENHRY, CDR2 SYGVKD. The CDR3 sequence: CAISERELPQETQYF. The DNA for the CDR3 is TGTGCCATCAGTGAGAGAGAACTACCACAAGAGACCCAGTACTTC.

The chain recombines TRBV5-1 with TRBJ2-1; 10 nucleotides align to TRBD2. CDR3 length: 17 amino acids. V gave up 4 bases and J gave up 9 bases; unmatched junction bases: 16. CDR1 and CDR2 (germline): SGHRS, YFSETQ. The CDR3 region has the DNA TGCGCCAGCAGCGGAACTAGCGGGGAACTTTTAGGTGGTGAGCAGTTCTTC. This encodes CASSGTSGELLGGEQFF.

The V call is TRBV5-1, the J call TRBJ2-4; possibly TRBD1 for D (5 bases). Germline loops: CDR1 SGHRS, CDR2 YFSETQ. The CDR3 loop spans 15 amino acids. V was cut by 0 bases and J by 5 bases, with 12 bases left in between. This CDR3 reads CASSLGPGWQNIQYF. The CDR3 nucleotides read TGCGCCAGCAGCTTGGGGCCAGGGTGGCAAAACATTCAGTACTTC.

This clone appeared a single time. The CDR3 bases are TGCAGTGCGGTCAGGAGGGAGCAGTACTTC. This translates into CSAVRREQYF. The gene calls are TRBV20-1 and TRBJ2-7, with D possibly matching TRBD2 (5 bases). V was trimmed by 6 bases and J by 7 bases, leaving 10 bases between them. The CDR3 totals 10 residues. Per germline, CDR1 DFQATT and CDR2 SNEGSKA (reference sequence).

The chain is built from TRBV7-9 and TRBJ2-3, with 9 bases identical to TRBD1. V trimming: 0 bases; J trimming: 0 bases; junction bases outside the gene matches: 4. Germline loops: CDR1 SEHNR, CDR2 FQNEAQ (reference sequence). CDR3 length: 17 residues. The CDR3 here is CASSLATGTGSTDTQYF. CDR3 DNA: TGTGCCAGCAGCTTAGCGACCGGGACAGGGAGCACAGATACGCAGTATTTT.

V usage is TRBV7-6 and J usage is TRBJ1-2; 7 positions agree with TRBD1. This CDR3 contains 15 residues. Germline CDR1 reads SGHVS; CDR2 reads FNYEAQ. J gave up 3 bases and V 1 base, and 5 bases lay outside the gene matches. CDR3 sequence reads: CASSLDRGSYYGYTF. The CDR3 nucleotides read TGTGCCAGCAGCTTAGACAGGGGTTCATACTATGGCTACACCTTC.

The genes are TRBV5-3 and TRBJ1-5, with 11 bases fitting TRBD1. TRBV5-3 is designated an ORF whose function remains uncertain. J was trimmed by 9 bases and V by 3 bases; bases with no gene match: 17. The CDR3 consists of 18 residues. The CDR3 sequence is CARSYHTRDRGVRGPQHF. CDR3 nucleotides: TGTGCCAGAAGCTACCACACCCGGGACAGGGGGGTTCGAGGGCCCCAGCATTTT.

This chain connects TRBV4-1 to TRBJ2-5, with D possibly TRBD1 on 5 matching bases. Looked up from germline, CDR1 is MGHRA and CDR2 is YSYEKL. The CDR3 contains 14 residues. V was clipped by 1 base and J by 6 bases, with 12 bases between them. The CDR3: CASSQVGAGKTQYF. The CDR3, as DNA: TGCGCCAGCAGCCAAGTTGGGGCTGGGAAGACCCAGTACTTC.

This clone has just a few counts. V usage is TRBV10-3 and J usage is TRBJ1-5; D is unclear. CDR3 length: 12 residues. The V end was cut by 4 bases, the J end by 5 bases, with 6 bases between. The germline V gene has CDR1 ENHRY and CDR2 SYGVKD. This chain's CDR3 is CAISGGDQPQHF. The CDR3 coding sequence is TGTGCCATCAGTGGTGGAGATCAGCCCCAGCATTTT.

V is TRBV7-9 and J is TRBJ1-5; D may be TRBD1 (6 bases). The CDR3 totals 13 residues. Trimming took 5 bases from V and 6 from J, leaving 11 bases between them. Germline CDR1 is SEHNR and CDR2 is FQNEAQ (reference sequence). The CDR3 sequence: CASSPAQGQPQHF. CDR3 DNA sequence: TGTGCCAGCAGCCCAGCACAGGGTCAGCCCCAGCATTTT.

This rearrangement joins TRBV19 to TRBJ1-2; the D gene is possibly TRBD1 (5 bases). Germline CDR1 and CDR2: LNHDA and SQIVND (reference sequence). The length of the CDR3 is 14 residues. V was pared by 6 bases and J by 1 base, with 12 bases between. In DNA form, the CDR3 reads TGTGCCAGTAGATCGGGTAGGGGTAACTATGGCTACACCTTC. Protein: CASRSGRGNYGYTF.

The J gene is TRBJ1-1, the V gene TRBV7-2; D unresolved. The CDR3 has 18 residues. V lost 1 base to trimming and J lost 4 bases, with 22 bases between them. Germline assignment: CDR1 SGHTA and CDR2 FQGNSA. The CDR3 loop is CASSLVPPNQVFGTEAFF. DNA of the CDR3: TGTGCCAGCAGCTTAGTGCCCCCTAACCAGGTTTTCGGCACTGAAGCTTTCTTT.

The genes are TRBV7-9 and TRBJ2-1; 9 positions match TRBD2. Germline-derived CDR1 and CDR2 are SEHNR and FQNEAQ (reference sequence). Trimming took 6 bases from V and 7 from J; bases not matched to a gene: 13. The CDR3 contains 16 residues. CDR3 sequence reads: CASRFSGLAGDNEQFF. As DNA, the CDR3 is TGTGCCAGCAGGTTTAGCGGATTAGCGGGAGATAATGAGCAGTTCTTC.

This clone came up once. The rearrangement links TRBV30 to TRBJ1-2, with D possibly being TRBD1 (5 bases). CDR1 is GTSNPN and CDR2 is SVGIG in the germline V gene (reference sequence). The CDR3 is 12 residues long. Trimming removed 7 bases from V and 6 bases from J, with 15 bases in between. In nucleotides, the CDR3 is TGTGCCTCTCCGTTGGGGGGTCATGGCTACACCTTC. This codes for CASPLGGHGYTF.

The V gene is TRBV30, the J gene TRBJ2-3, with a tentative D call TRBD1 (6 bases). The CDR3 consists of 16 residues. Germline V lookup: CDR1 GTSNPN, CDR2 SVGIG (reference sequence). Trimming removed 1 base at V and 0 bases at J, with 14 bases between. CDR3 nucleotide sequence: TGTGCCTGGAGTGCTCTAGGACAGACTAGCACAGATACGCAGTATTTT. Translated, it gives CAWSALGQTSTDTQYF.

This chain joins TRBV11-1 and TRBJ2-7; the D is unclear. Trimming shortened V by 5 bases and J by 3 bases, and 14 bases separated the two germline ends. The CDR3 totals 14 residues. Per the germline V gene, CDR1 is SGHAT and CDR2 is FQDESV (reference sequence). The CDR3 protein is CASSRLGFNYEQYF. The CDR3 nucleotides read TGTGCCAGCAGCCGCCTAGGATTCAACTACGAGCAGTACTTC.

In DNA form, the CDR3 reads TGCGCCAGCAGCTTGGACCCAGTCGGGAACAATCAGCCCCAGCATTTT. Its protein is CASSLDPVGNNQPQHF. This chain uses TRBV5-1 with TRBJ1-5; no clear D. V was clipped by 0 bases and J by 3 bases, with 13 bases between them. The CDR3 covers 16 residues. Germline lookup yields CDR1 SGHRS and CDR2 YFSETQ.

J is TRBJ2-3 and V is TRBV7-3; 8 nucleotides match TRBD1. V shed 3 bases, J shed 3 bases, and the junction held 5 bases outside the gene matches. CDR3 length equals 15 residues. CDR1 SGHTA and CDR2 FQGTGA come from the germline V gene. In DNA form, the CDR3 reads TGTGCCAGCAGCTTCAGGGGGCTTCGTACAGATACGCAGTATTTT. Protein: CASSFRGLRTDTQYF.

This clone was seen many times. The CDR3 spells CASSTTNSGHEQYF. In DNA, the CDR3 is TGTGCCAGCTCTACGACTAACTCTGGTCACGAGCAGTACTTC. The chain joins TRBV6-5 to TRBJ2-7; possible D gene TRBD2, 5 bases. This CDR3 has 14 residues. Germline loops: CDR1 MNHEY, CDR2 SVGAGI. V was clipped by 8 bases and J by 5 bases, with 19 bases between them.

DNA of the CDR3: TGCGCCAGCAGCTTATGGACAGGCCAGACCGGGGAGCTGTTTTTT. Translation gives CASSLWTGQTGELFF. This chain links TRBV5-1 with TRBJ2-2, with 7 bases matching TRBD1. The length of the CDR3 is 15 residues. V dropped 2 bases and J dropped 5; count of bases not matched to a gene: 6. Germline V gives CDR1 SGHRS, CDR2 YFSETQ.

This clone came up a few times. The chain recombines TRBV6-1 with TRBJ2-3; D is ambiguous. This CDR3 contains 14 residues. Germline values: CDR1 MNHNS, CDR2 SASEGT. Trimming pared 7 bases from V and 0 bases from J, leaving 11 bases between. Here the CDR3 reads CASKVAYSTDTQYF. In DNA form, the CDR3 reads TGTGCCAGCAAAGTCGCCTATAGCACAGATACGCAGTATTTT.